These 11 T cell receptor beta chains share one sample of origin, sequenced in a study of blood T cells in healthy people across ages. Using a J-beta primer mix together with a sample-barcoded 5' primer, a second PCR was run for roughly 6 to 11 cycles. TCRdb reprocessed the 5' RACE reads via MiXCR and lists one record per CDR3 protein. The table has about 650,000 distinct CDR3 sequences, about 34% seen once. Sequenced input: blood. These receptors all stem from an elderly woman in good health.

The chain joins TRBV6-2 or TRBV6-3 to TRBJ1-2; D unresolved. The CDR3 consists of 10 residues. Germline assignment: CDR1 MNHEY and CDR2 SVGEGT. Between the trimmed V and J ends, which lost 8 bases and 8 bases, there was a span of 9 bases. CDR3 protein: CASSDRGYTF. CDR3 nucleotides: TGTGCCAGCTCAGATCGGGGCTACACCTTC.

As regards this clonotype: A much larger clone is a single base away; this may be a read error. This chain uses TRBV7-2 with TRBJ1-2; TRBD1 aligns across 9 bases. The CDR3 is 14 amino acids. Germline CDR1 SGHTA, CDR2 FQGNSA. The CDR3 bases are TGTGCCTGCAGCCTCGAACAGGGGGCTGGTGGCTACACCTTC. Protein sequence: CACSLEQGAGGYTF.

This clonotype was found a few times. The V call is TRBV4-3, the J call TRBJ1-5; D unclear. Germline V gene lookup returns CDR1 LGHNA and CDR2 YSLEER. Between the trimmed V and J ends, which lost 4 bases and 4 bases, there was a span of 11 bases. The CDR3 extends over 14 amino acids. Here the CDR3 DNA reads TGCGCCAGCAGCCCCCGGGTCCTTAATCAGCCCCAGCATTTT. Its translation is CASSPRVLNQPQHF.

At least ten counts were recorded for this clonotype. The rearrangement joins TRBV18 to TRBJ2-7; 11 bases are shared with TRBD1. The CDR3 is 15 amino acids. The germline gives CDR1 KGHSH, CDR2 LQKENI. J gave up 2 bases and V 3 bases, and 3 bases lay outside the gene matches. The CDR3 loop is CASSPGQGVTYEQYF. In DNA form, the CDR3 reads TGTGCCAGCTCACCGGGACAGGGGGTTACCTACGAGCAGTACTTC.

In regard to this clonotype: Just one base apart from a much larger clone, this may be a read error. This chain joins TRBV20-1 and TRBJ2-3; 16 bases fit TRBD2. V trimming: 4 bases; J trimming: 11 bases; junction bases outside the gene matches: 9. Germline V gene data show CDR1 as DFQATT and CDR2 as SNEGSKA (reference sequence). The CDR3 contains 15 residues. The CDR3 loop reads CSAKGLAGGHAEQYF. CDR3 DNA sequence: TGCAGTGCTAAGGGACTAGCGGGGGGGCACGCAGAGCAGTATTTT.

About this clonotype: One end of the junction does not line up with germline, which may come from a read error. This sequence joins TRBV15 and TRBJ1-5, with D possibly matching TRBD1 (5 bases). This CDR3 is built from 15 residues. Germline CDR1 LNHNV, CDR2 YYDKDF (reference sequence). CDR3 in amino acids: CVTSIRKRGNQPQHF. In nucleotides, the CDR3 is TGTGTCACCAGCATTAGGAAGAGGGGTAATCAGCCCCAGCATTTT.

CDR3 nucleotides: TGCGCCAGCAGCCAAGATGCGGGACTAGCGGGGGGAAATTACGAGCAGTACTTC. Amino acid sequence: CASSQDAGLAGGNYEQYF. The genes are TRBV4-3 and TRBJ2-7, with TRBD2 matching over 15 bases. The CDR3 consists of 18 residues. Germline V gene data show CDR1 as LGHNA and CDR2 as YSLEER. The ends lost 0 bases at V and 4 bases at J; junction bases unmatched: 7.

The table lists this clonotype with many counts. This chain links TRBV29-1 with TRBJ2-3, with 9 bases aligning to TRBD2. Germline V lookup: CDR1 SQVTM, CDR2 ANQGSEA. V was pared by 8 bases and J by 0 bases, with 12 bases of the junction left unmatched. The CDR3 runs to 16 residues. CDR3 sequence reads: CSPRGLAFSSTDTQYF. The CDR3 DNA reads as TGCAGCCCAAGGGGACTAGCCTTCTCTAGCACAGATACGCAGTATTTT.

The chain joins TRBV5-1 to TRBJ2-7; 12 nucleotides agree with TRBD1. Germline-derived CDR1 and CDR2 are SGHRS and YFSETQ. The CDR3 has 16 residues. The junction had 6 bases not matched to a gene; V was cut back by 0 bases and J by 5 bases. The CDR3 DNA follows: TGCGCCAGCAGCTTGGTTTCGGGACAGGGGGCCCACGAGCAGTACTTC. It codes for CASSLVSGQGAHEQYF.

This sequence joins TRBV27 and TRBJ2-1; 9 nucleotides line up with TRBD1. This CDR3 contains 14 residues. Germline CDR1 is MNHEY and CDR2 is SMNVEV (reference sequence). The trim removed 6 bases at V and 9 bases at J, leaving 9 bases unmatched. In nucleotides, the CDR3 is TGTGCCAGCAGGGTGACAGGGGGTAGGCGTGAGCAGTTCTTC. Translation: CASRVTGGRREQFF.

As to this clonotype: A much larger clonotype is one base distant, so this may be a read error. The rearrangement uses TRBV27 and TRBJ2-7; D is perhaps TRBD1 (6 bases). This CDR3 is 15 amino acids long. Per germline, CDR1 MNHEY and CDR2 SMNVEV (reference sequence). The V end lost 4 bases, the J end lost 12 bases, and 25 bases lay between the germline ends. The CDR3 sequence is CASSSSITGQGKGYF. CDR3 in DNA: TGTGCCAGCAGTTCGAGTATCACTGGGCAGGGGAAGGGGTACTTC.